This T cell receptor (beta chain) derives from a study of multiple sclerosis patients with progressive multifocal leukoencephalopathy. Generated by immunoSEQ multiplex PCR, the TCRdb table keeps only in-frame clones and is missing some. The sample yields some 30,000 clones, 70% to 90% seen once. Stated time point: before natalizumab initiation. Germline loops: CDR1 GTSNPN, CDR2 SVGIG (reference sequence). This CDR3 comprises 19 residues. V lost 3 bases, J lost 6 bases, and 17 bases stayed unmatched. The chain couples TRBV30 to TRBJ2-5; 15 positions agree with TRBD2. This clonotype originated in a human donor with multiple sclerosis. The sequencing input was PBMCs. The CDR3: CAWRACVPGLAGGAKTQYF. CDR3 coding DNA: TGTGCCTGGAGGGCCTGCGTCCCGGGACTAGCGGGGGGCGCCAAGACCCAGTACTTC.